The sequence of this T cell receptor beta chain was determined in a study of glioma-infiltrating T cells. Whole-study findings and limits: Gliomas, especially low-grade, showed above-expected tissue-blood divergence; non-neoplastic patients showed below. CDR3 overlap between tissue and blood was very small.

TCR alpha and beta CDR3 regions were amplified from RNA using iRepertoire nested multiplex PCR. Tissue mRNA or PBMC total RNA, 100-400 ng, went into one-step reverse transcription and amplification. A single record per CDR3 protein comes from TCRdb applying MiXCR to the multiplex PCR reads. This table has roughly 100,000 distinct CDR3 sequences, around 28% appearing once. Concerning this clonotype: The antigen is undetermined. The conserved phenylalanine or tryptophan is not found at the CDR3 terminus, so this likely reflects a read error.

V gave up 5 bases and J gave up 4 bases; unmatched junction bases: 10. Germline V CDR1 and CDR2: WSHSY, SAAADI. There are 15 residues in the CDR3. The material sequenced was glioma tissue, nonneoplastic brain tissue, or PBMCs (not recorded which). The TCR originated in a human donor with low-grade glioma or glioblastoma, undergoing nonglioma brain surgery, or in good health (not recorded which). V usage is TRBV10-2 and J usage is TRBJ2-7; TRBD1 agrees at 8 bases. CDR3 DNA sequence: TGCGCCAGCAGTTCCACAGGGGGGAACGGGTACGAGCAGTACTAC. Amino acids: CASSSTGGNGYEQYY.